This entry lists 18 T cell receptor beta chains sequenced from one sample in a study of T cell changes during pregnancy in multiple sclerosis. Using immunoSEQ multiplex PCR, the repertoire was profiled, and TCRdb retains in-frame clones only, with some absent. This table has over 80,000 clones, approximately 92% appearing once. The sample here was peripheral blood, taken in the third trimester of pregnancy. The receptors shown here come from a female donor in good health, enrolled as a control in a pregnancy study.

DNA of the CDR3: TGTGCCAGCGGTCACAGGGCTTTAACCGGGGAGCTGTTTTTT. Translated, it gives CASGHRALTGELFF. The genes are TRBV28 and TRBJ2-2; maybe TRBD1 (6 bases). This CDR3 has 14 residues. The germline V and J ends were trimmed by 8 bases and 5 bases, with 15 bases remaining between them. Germline V lookup: CDR1 MDHEN, CDR2 SYDVKM.

This chain uses TRBV21-1 with TRBJ2-7; no DNA check was done on the table's D call, TRBD1. TRBV21-1 is noted as a pseudogene. The CDR3 loop spans 14 amino acids. CDR3 coding DNA: TGTGCCAGCAGCAAAGGACAGGGGGCCCACGAGCAGTACTTC. Translating gives CASSKGQGAHEQYF.

A word on this clone: Other DNA sequences in this sample translate to the same CDR3. The rearrangement uses TRBV5-1 and TRBJ2-3; weak D call: TRBD2 (6 bases). Looked up from germline, CDR1 is SGHRS and CDR2 is YFSETQ. Trimming removed 0 bases at V and 4 bases at J, with 9 bases between. This CDR3 has 14 amino acids. CDR3 nucleotides: TGCGCCAGCAGCTTGGGGCTAGCGCCAGATACGCAGTATTTT. Translated: CASSLGLAPDTQYF.

V usage is TRBV27 and J usage is TRBJ2-2; D call uncertain. Germline CDR1 is MNHEY and CDR2 is SMNVEV (reference sequence). V was clipped by 8 bases and J by 1 base, with 14 bases between them. This CDR3 is 15 amino acids long. The DNA of the CDR3 is TGTGCCAGCTCCCCTCCCTCGCGGAACACCGGGGAGCTGTTTTTT. It encodes CASSPPSRNTGELFF.

This chain links TRBV7-9 with TRBJ2-3, with a weak D call TRBD1 (5 bases). V lost 4 bases and J lost 4, with 18 bases in between. Germline V gene lookup returns CDR1 SEHNR and CDR2 FQNEAQ (reference sequence). The CDR3 loop spans 16 amino acids. This CDR3 reads CASSSKNNRFPDTQYF. Written as DNA, the CDR3 is TGTGCCAGCAGCTCTAAAAATAACAGGTTCCCAGATACGCAGTATTTT.

The chain is built from TRBV7-8 and TRBJ2-7, with 7 bases aligning to TRBD2. Looked up from germline, CDR1 is SGHVS and CDR2 is FQNEAQ. CDR3 length: 16 residues. V trimming: 5 bases; J trimming: 7 bases; junction bases outside the gene matches: 17. The CDR3 reads CASSRASGARYLEQYF. The DNA of the CDR3 is TGTGCCAGCAGCCGAGCCAGCGGGGCACGCTACCTGGAGCAGTACTTC. The whole variable domain, filled in from reference TRBV7-8 and TRBJ2-7, reads GAGVSQSPRYKVAKRGQDVALRCDPISGHVSLFWYQQALGQGPEFLTYFQNEAQLDKSGLPSDRFFAERPEGSVSTLKIQRTQQEDSAVYLCASSRASGARYLEQYFGPGTRLTVT.

This rearrangement joins TRBV7-2 to TRBJ2-7; TRBD2 aligns across 8 bases. This CDR3 is built from 16 residues. The ends lost 4 bases at V and 6 bases at J; junction bases unmatched: 14. Per the germline V gene, CDR1 is SGHTA and CDR2 is FQGNSA. The chain's CDR3 is CASSSQLGLDGIEQYF. Here the CDR3 DNA reads TGTGCCAGCAGCTCGCAATTGGGACTAGACGGGATCGAGCAGTACTTC.

This chain connects TRBV7-9 to TRBJ1-2; 10 nucleotides agree with TRBD1. After removal of 7 bases from V and 7 bases from J, the junction contained 9 bases not matched to a gene. The CDR3 length is 14 residues. Germline V lookup: CDR1 SEHNR, CDR2 FQNEAQ (reference sequence). CDR3 protein: CASTLGQGNVGYTF. CDR3 bases: TGTGCCAGCACCCTGGGACAGGGGAATGTTGGCTACACCTTC.

A single count supports this clone. V is TRBV6-1 and J is TRBJ2-7; 10 nucleotides agree with TRBD2. The CDR3 has 14 residues. Germline V gene lookup returns CDR1 MNHNS and CDR2 SASEGT. V was clipped by 3 bases and J by 6 bases; unmatched bases: 5. As DNA, the CDR3 is TGTGCCAGCAGTGAGGCGCTAGCGGGAGTCGAGCAGTACTTC. It encodes CASSEALAGVEQYF.

The chain uses TRBV5-4 and TRBJ2-7, with TRBD2 identical over 12 bases. The CDR3 consists of 15 residues. The junction had 7 bases not matched to a gene; V was cut back by 2 bases and J by 7 bases. Germline V gives CDR1 SGHNT, CDR2 YYREEE (reference sequence). The CDR3 DNA sequence: TGTGCCAGCAGCTTCGGACTAGCGGGGCCGGGGGAGCAGTACTTC. Its protein product is CASSFGLAGPGEQYF.

V usage is TRBV11-2 and J usage is TRBJ2-1; TRBD2 might be the D (6 bases). Germline V gene sequence: CDR1 SGHAT, CDR2 FQNNGV. This CDR3 has 15 amino acids. The V and J ends lost 0 bases and 4 bases respectively, with 10 bases between them. This CDR3 is CASSLDRGLYNEQFF. CDR3 nucleotide sequence: TGTGCCAGCAGCTTAGACCGGGGACTTTACAATGAGCAGTTCTTC. The full variable domain, in which reference TRBV11-2 and TRBJ2-1 provide the parts outside the CDR3, is EAGVAQSPRYKIIEKRQSVAFWCNPISGHATLYWYQQILGQGPKLLIQFQNNGVVDDSQLPKDRFSAERLKGVDSTLKIQPAKLEDSAVYLCASSLDRGLYNEQFFGPGTRLTVL.

J is TRBJ2-3 and V is TRBV5-5; 8 nucleotides align to TRBD2. Germline CDR1 and CDR2: SGHKS and YYEKEE (reference sequence). The CDR3 is 14 residues long. The V segment lost 3 bases and the J segment 5 bases; nucleotides outside the gene matches: 5. The chain's CDR3 is CASSWLAGEDTQYF. CDR3 DNA: TGTGCCAGCAGCTGGCTAGCGGGTGAAGATACGCAGTATTTT. The variable domain in full, completed from reference TRBV5-5 and TRBJ2-3, reads DAGVTQSPTHLIKTRGQQVTLRCSPISGHKSVSWYQQVLGQGPQFIFQYYEKEERGRGNFPDRFSARQFPNYSSELNVNALLLGDSALYLCASSWLAGEDTQYFGPGTRLTVL.

The J gene is TRBJ2-3, the V gene TRBV2; 8 nucleotides line up with TRBD1. This CDR3 has 16 residues. Trimming cost V 8 bases and J 0 bases; bases outside gene matches: 10. Germline V gene sequence: CDR1 SNHLY, CDR2 FYNNEI. The CDR3 sequence is CASSEDRGSSTDTQYF. The CDR3 region has the DNA TGTGCCAGCTCTGAAGACAGGGGATCTAGCACAGATACGCAGTATTTT.

This clone was seen just once. The rearrangement uses TRBV5-1 and TRBJ2-7; 7 bases match TRBD2. V shed 1 base and J 2 bases; nucleotides not matched to a gene: 6. The CDR3 has 15 residues. Germline values: CDR1 SGHRS, CDR2 YFSETQ. CDR3 in DNA: TGCGCCAGCAGCTTGAGCGGGAATCGAGCCTACGAGCAGTACTTC. Translating it yields CASSLSGNRAYEQYF.

V and J are TRBV19 and TRBJ2-1; the D gene is possibly TRBD2 (5 bases). The CDR3 has 14 amino acids. CDR1 LNHDA and CDR2 SQIVND come from the germline V gene (reference sequence). Trimming removed 6 bases at V and 7 bases at J, with 16 bases between. The CDR3 region has the DNA TGTGCCAGTAGCTTACTATGGACTCCGAATGAGCAGTTCTTC. Translating gives CASSLLWTPNEQFF.

The chain's CDR3 is CASSSLGGLGNQPQHF. The CDR3, as DNA: TGCGCCAGCAGCTCCCTCGGGGGACTCGGCAATCAGCCCCAGCATTTT. The V call is TRBV4-1, the J call TRBJ1-5; weak D call: TRBD1 (5 bases). The germline V and J ends were trimmed by 5 bases and 2 bases, with 16 bases remaining between them. CDR1 MGHRA and CDR2 YSYEKL come from the germline V gene. This CDR3 contains 16 residues.

The CDR3 region is CASSPQGNTEAFF. CDR3 sequence (DNA): TGTGCCAGCAGTCCACAGGGGAACACTGAAGCTTTCTTT. The rearrangement joins TRBV28 to TRBJ1-1, with a possible D match to TRBD1 (6 bases). Per the germline V gene, CDR1 is MDHEN and CDR2 is SYDVKM. The germline V and J ends were trimmed by 5 bases and 1 base, with 8 bases remaining between them. The CDR3 is 13 residues long.

This chain links TRBV9 with TRBJ2-3; D ambiguous. Per germline, CDR1 SGDLS and CDR2 YYNGEE. Trimming pared 5 bases from V and 10 bases from J, leaving 14 bases between. This CDR3 comprises 12 residues. The CDR3 sequence is CASSSNSGAQYF. CDR3 nucleotides: TGTGCCAGCAGTTCCAACTCCGGAGCGCAGTATTTT.